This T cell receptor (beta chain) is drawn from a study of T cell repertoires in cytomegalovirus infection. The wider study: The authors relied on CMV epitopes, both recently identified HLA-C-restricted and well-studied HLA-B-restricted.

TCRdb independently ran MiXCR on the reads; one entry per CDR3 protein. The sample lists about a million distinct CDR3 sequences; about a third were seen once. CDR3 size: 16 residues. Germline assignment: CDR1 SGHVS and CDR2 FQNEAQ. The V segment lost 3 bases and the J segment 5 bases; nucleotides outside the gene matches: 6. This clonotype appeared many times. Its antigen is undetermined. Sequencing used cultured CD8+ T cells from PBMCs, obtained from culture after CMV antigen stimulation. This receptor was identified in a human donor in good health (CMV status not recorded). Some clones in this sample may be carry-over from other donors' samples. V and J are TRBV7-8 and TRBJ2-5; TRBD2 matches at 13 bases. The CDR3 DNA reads TGTGCCAGCAGCTTTGCGGGACTAGCGGGGTTTGAGACCCAGTACTTC. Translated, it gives CASSFAGLAGFETQYF. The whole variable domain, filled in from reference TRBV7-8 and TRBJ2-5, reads GAGVSQSPRYKVAKRGQDVALRCDPISGHVSLFWYQQALGQGPEFLTYFQNEAQLDKSGLPSDRFFAERPEGSVSTLKIQRTQQEDSAVYLCASSFAGLAGFETQYFGPGTRLLVL.